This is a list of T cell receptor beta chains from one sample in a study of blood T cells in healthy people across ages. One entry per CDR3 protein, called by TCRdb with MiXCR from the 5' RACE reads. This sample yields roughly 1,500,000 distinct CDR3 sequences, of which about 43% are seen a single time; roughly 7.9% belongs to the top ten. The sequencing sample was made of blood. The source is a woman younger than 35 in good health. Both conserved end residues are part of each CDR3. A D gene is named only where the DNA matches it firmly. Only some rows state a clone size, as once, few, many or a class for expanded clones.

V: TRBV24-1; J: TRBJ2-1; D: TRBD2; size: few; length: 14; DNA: TGTGCCACCAGTGGGGCTAGCGGAGGTAATGAGCAGTTCTTC; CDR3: CATSGASGGNEQFF
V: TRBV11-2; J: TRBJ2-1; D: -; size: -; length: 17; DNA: TGTGCCAGCAGCTTAGGTAGGGTCGGCACGTCCTACAATGAGCAGTTCTTC; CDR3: CASSLGRVGTSYNEQFF
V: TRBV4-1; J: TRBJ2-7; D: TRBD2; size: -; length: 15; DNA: TGCGCCAGCAGCCCCGGGGGGGGGATTACCTACGAGCAGTACTTC; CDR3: CASSPGGGITYEQYF
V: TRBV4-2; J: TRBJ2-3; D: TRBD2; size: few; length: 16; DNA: TGTGCCAGCAGCCAAGATGCGGGGAGGGAAACAGATACGCAGTATTTT; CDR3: CASSQDAGRETDTQYF
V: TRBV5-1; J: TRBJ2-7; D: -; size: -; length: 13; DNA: TGCGCCAGCAGCCAATCCTTAGGCGACGAGCAGTACTTC; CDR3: CASSQSLGDEQYF
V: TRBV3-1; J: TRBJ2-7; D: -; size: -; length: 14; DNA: TGTGCCAGCAGCCAAGATCGAAGCTCCTACGAGCAGTACTTC; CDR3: CASSQDRSSYEQYF
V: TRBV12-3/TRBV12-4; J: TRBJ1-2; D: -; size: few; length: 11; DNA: TGTGCCGTGGGGGCAACGAGTGGCTACACCTTC; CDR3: CAVGATSGYTF
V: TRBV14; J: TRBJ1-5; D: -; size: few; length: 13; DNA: TGTGCCAGCAGCCAAGGGCCTCGCGGGCCCCAGCATTTT; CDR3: CASSQGPRGPQHF
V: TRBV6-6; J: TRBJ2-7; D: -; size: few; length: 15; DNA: TGTGCCAGCAGTGGGAAACAGGGGGGGAATTACGAGCAGTACTTC; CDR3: CASSGKQGGNYEQYF
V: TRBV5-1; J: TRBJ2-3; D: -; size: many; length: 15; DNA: TGCGCCAGCAGCTTGGGCGGGGAAGGCACAGATACGCAGTATTTT; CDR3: CASSLGGEGTDTQYF
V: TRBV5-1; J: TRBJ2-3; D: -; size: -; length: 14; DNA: TGCGCCAGCAGCCGTAACGGTAACACAGATACGCAGTATTTT; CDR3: CASSRNGNTDTQYF
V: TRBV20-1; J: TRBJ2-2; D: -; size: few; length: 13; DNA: TGCAGTGCTAACGGTCCCGGGACCGGGGAGCTGTTTTTT; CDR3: CSANGPGTGELFF
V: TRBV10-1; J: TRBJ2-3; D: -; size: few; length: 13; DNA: TGCGCCAGCAGTGAGTTAACAGCAGGAACGCAGTATTTT; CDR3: CASSELTAGTQYF
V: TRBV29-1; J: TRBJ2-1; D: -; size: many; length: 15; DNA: TGCAGCGGATTGGACAGCCTACAGATTAACAATGAGCAGTTCTTC; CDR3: CSGLDSLQINNEQFF
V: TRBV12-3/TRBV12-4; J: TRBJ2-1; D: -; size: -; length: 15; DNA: TGTGCCGGCAGGGGGGCTAGCGGGTCTGAGAATGAGCAGTTCTTC; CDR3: CAGRGASGSENEQFF
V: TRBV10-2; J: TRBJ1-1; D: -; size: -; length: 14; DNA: TGCGCCAGCAGAGACGACAGGCAGAACACTGAAGCTTTCTTT; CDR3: CASRDDRQNTEAFF
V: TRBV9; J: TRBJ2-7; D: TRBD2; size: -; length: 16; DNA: TGTGCCAGCGCCCGGGCGGGTAGCGGGGGCACCTACGAGCAGTACTTC; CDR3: CASARAGSGGTYEQYF
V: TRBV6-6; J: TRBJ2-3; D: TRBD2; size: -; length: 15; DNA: TGTGCCAGCAAAAGAGGCGGGGGGGCAGCAGATACGCAGTATTTT; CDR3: CASKRGGGAADTQYF
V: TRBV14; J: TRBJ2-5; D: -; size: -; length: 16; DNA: TGTGCCAGCAGCCTACTCGACACGGCGGGTGGCAATGAGCAGTACTTC; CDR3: CASSLLDTAGGNEQYF
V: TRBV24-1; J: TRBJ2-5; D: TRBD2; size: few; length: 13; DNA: TGTGCCACCAGTCCGGGGGGGCAAGAGACCCAGTACTTC; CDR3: CATSPGGQETQYF
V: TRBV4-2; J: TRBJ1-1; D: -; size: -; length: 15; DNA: TGTGCCAGCAGCGGACTACAGGGCCAGAACACTGAAGCTTTCTTT; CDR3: CASSGLQGQNTEAFF
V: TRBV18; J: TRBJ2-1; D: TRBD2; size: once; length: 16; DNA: TGTGCCAGCTCACGACGACTAGCGGGGACGGTGGATGAGCAGTTCTTC; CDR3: CASSRRLAGTVDEQFF
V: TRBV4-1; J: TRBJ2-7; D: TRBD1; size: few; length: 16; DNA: TGCGCCAGCAGCCAAGGGAATTGGGACAGTGCCTACGAGCAGTACTTC; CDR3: CASSQGNWDSAYEQYF
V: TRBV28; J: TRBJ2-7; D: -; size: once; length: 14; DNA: TGTGCCAGCAGTTTTCCTGGACAGTCCCCCGAGCAGTACTTC; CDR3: CASSFPGQSPEQYF
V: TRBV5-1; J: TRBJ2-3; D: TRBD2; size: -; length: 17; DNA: TGCGCCAGCAGCTCACGGATAGCGGGAGGGATCACAGATACGCAGTATTTT; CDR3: CASSSRIAGGITDTQYF
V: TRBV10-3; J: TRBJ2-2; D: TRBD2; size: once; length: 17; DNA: TGTGCCATCAGTGCTAGCGGAGGACCCACGAACACCGGGGAGCTGTTTTTT; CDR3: CAISASGGPTNTGELFF
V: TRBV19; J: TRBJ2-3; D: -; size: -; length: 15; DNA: TGTGCCAGTAGTATGGTGGCCCAGCGGGCAGATACGCAGTATTTT; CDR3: CASSMVAQRADTQYF
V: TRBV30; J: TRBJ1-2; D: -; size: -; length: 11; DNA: TGTGCCGGCAAAAAGGGTTATGGCTACACCTTC; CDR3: CAGKKGYGYTF
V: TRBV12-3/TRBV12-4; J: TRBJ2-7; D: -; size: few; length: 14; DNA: TGTGCCAGCAGCCCCGGGGAATCACGCTACGAGCAGTACTTC; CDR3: CASSPGESRYEQYF
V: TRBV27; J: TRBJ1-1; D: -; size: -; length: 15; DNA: TGTGCCAGCAGCCCGCTGGCCAGTTTGAACACTGAAGCTTTCTTT; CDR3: CASSPLASLNTEAFF
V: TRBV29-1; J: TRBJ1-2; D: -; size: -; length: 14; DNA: TGCAGCGTTAAGGTCGGAATACAAGTGGAGGGCTACACCTTC; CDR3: CSVKVGIQVEGYTF
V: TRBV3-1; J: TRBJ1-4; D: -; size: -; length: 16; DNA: TGTGCCAGCAGCCATCGGGGGGATGGAACTAATGAAAAACTGTTTTTT; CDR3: CASSHRGDGTNEKLFF
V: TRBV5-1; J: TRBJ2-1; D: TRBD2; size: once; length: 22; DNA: TGCGCCAGCAGCTTGGCCGGGGGGACCGGGACTAGCGGGGGGGCCGCCTACAATGAGCAGTTCTTC; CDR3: CASSLAGGTGTSGGAAYNEQFF
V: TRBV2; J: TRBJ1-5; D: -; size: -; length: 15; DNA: TGTGCCAGCACGCCGGTGGGATATAGCAATCAGCCCCAGCATTTT; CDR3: CASTPVGYSNQPQHF
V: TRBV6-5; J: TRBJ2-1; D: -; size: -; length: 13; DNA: TGTGCCAGCAGTGACGTGCTAAACAATGAGCAGTTCTTC; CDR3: CASSDVLNNEQFF
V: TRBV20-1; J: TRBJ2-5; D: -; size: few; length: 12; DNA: TGCAGTGCTATGGGGCCATCTTCGGGGCAGTACTTC; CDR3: CSAMGPSSGQYF
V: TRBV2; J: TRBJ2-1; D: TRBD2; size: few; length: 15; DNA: TGTGCCAGGAGTATTGGGACTAGCGGGGCAAATGAGCAGTTCTTC; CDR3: CARSIGTSGANEQFF
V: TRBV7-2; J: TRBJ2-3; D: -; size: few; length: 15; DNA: TGTGCCAGCAGCTCCAGTCGGGTCTCCACAGATACGCAGTATTTT; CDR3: CASSSSRVSTDTQYF
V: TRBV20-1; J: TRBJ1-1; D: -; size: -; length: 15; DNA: TGCAGTGCTAGAGATTGGGGGGGTACGAACACTGAAGCTTTCTTT; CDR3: CSARDWGGTNTEAFF
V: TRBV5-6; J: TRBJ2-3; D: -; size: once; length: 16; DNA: TGTGCCAGCAGCCGAACGACAGGCCCAACCACAGATACGCAGTATTTT; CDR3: CASSRTTGPTTDTQYF
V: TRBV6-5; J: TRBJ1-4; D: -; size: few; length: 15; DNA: TGTGCCAGCAGTTACTCGGCAGCGGGCAATGAAAAACTGTTTTTT; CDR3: CASSYSAAGNEKLFF
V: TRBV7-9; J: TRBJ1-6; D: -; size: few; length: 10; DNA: TGTGCCAGCAGCCCATCACCCCTCCACTTT; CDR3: CASSPSPLHF
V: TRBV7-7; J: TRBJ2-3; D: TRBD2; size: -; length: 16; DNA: TGTGCTAGCAGCCCGAGTAGCGGGGGTCTGGCAGATACGCGGTATTTT; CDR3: CASSPSSGGLADTRYF
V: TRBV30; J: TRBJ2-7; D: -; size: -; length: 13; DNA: TGTGCCTGGAGTGGTCAGACCGCCTACGAGCAGTACTTC; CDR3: CAWSGQTAYEQYF
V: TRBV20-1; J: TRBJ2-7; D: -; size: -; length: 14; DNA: TGCAGTGCTTGGTCGACATACCCGACCTACGAGCAGTACTTC; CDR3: CSAWSTYPTYEQYF
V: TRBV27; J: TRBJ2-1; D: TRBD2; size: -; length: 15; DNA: TGTGCCAGCAGTTTCGCACTAGCGGGACTCGGTGAGCAGTTCTTC; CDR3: CASSFALAGLGEQFF
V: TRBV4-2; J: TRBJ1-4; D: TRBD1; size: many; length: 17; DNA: TGTGCCAGCAGAGAAGTAGCTATGGGAGGGGGCCAGGAAAAACTGTTTTTT; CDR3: CASREVAMGGGQEKLFF
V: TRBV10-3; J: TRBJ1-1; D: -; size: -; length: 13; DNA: TGTGCCATCAGTGAGTCGCGTGGCACTGAAGCTTTCTTT; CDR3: CAISESRGTEAFF
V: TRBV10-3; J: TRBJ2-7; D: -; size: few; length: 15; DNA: TGTGCCATCAGGACCCCCGCGGGAAGCTCCTACGAGCAGTACTTC; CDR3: CAIRTPAGSSYEQYF